This TCR beta chain derives from a study of blood T cells in healthy people across ages. With a J-beta primer mix and a sample-barcoded 5' primer, a second PCR ran about 6 to 11 cycles. TCRdb used MiXCR to reprocess the 5' RACE reads, holding one entry per CDR3 protein. The data contain 500,000 to 550,000 distinct CDR3 sequences, around 24% of them singletons. The CDR3 loop spans 15 amino acids. Trimming pared 2 bases from V and 1 base from J, leaving 11 bases between. Per germline, CDR1 SGHVS and CDR2 FQNEAQ. Separately, the same data were catalogued under a study of T cells of mothers and their children. That study adds: Researchers report slightly higher, though non-significant, overlap in related mother-child pairs than in unrelated pairs.

The material sequenced was blood. The chain recombines TRBV7-8 with TRBJ1-1; D is unresolved. The clonotype originates from a boy between 10 and 17 years old in good health. The CDR3 DNA reads TGTGCCAGCAGCTTAATTCCTGGACGGAACACTGAAGCTTTCTTT. It codes for CASSLIPGRNTEAFF.